Each of the 8 T cell receptor beta chains below was sequenced from the same sample in a study of blood T cell repertoires in COVID-19. Sequencing used immunoSEQ multiplex PCR; TCRdb keeps in-frame clones, though not all of them. Of about 370,000 clones listed, about 89% are singletons. The material sequenced was peripheral blood. The origin of the receptors is a woman aged 25-40 years with COVID-19, enrolled during active disease.

The chain uses TRBV10-1 and TRBJ2-5, with 8 bases that match TRBD2. Germline values: CDR1 WNHNN, CDR2 SYGVQD (reference sequence). V lost 6 bases, J lost 5 bases, and 14 bases stayed unmatched. The CDR3 spans 16 residues. The CDR3 sequence is CASSSGTSVVGETQYF. CDR3 in DNA: TGCGCCAGCAGCTCCGGGACTAGTGTGGTAGGTGAGACCCAGTACTTC.

The J gene is TRBJ1-2, the V gene TRBV9; possibly TRBD1 for D (5 bases). V lost 5 bases and J 8 bases, leaving 13 bases between the germline ends. Germline V CDR1 and CDR2: SGDLS, YYNGEE. The CDR3 runs to 12 residues. The CDR3 region is CASRGTLHGYTF. The CDR3 DNA reads TGTGCCAGCAGGGGGACTCTTCACGGCTACACCTTC.

On this clone: At one end, the junction sequence differs from germline, possibly due to a read error. This rearrangement joins TRBV4-2 to TRBJ2-4, with D possibly being TRBD2 (6 bases). In germline, CDR1 is LGHNA, CDR2 YNFKEQ. The CDR3 is made up of 12 amino acids. CDR3 DNA sequence: TGTGCCAGCAGCCAAGAGGGGGGAGCCCCCTCGTTC. It yields the protein CASSQEGGAPSF.

The chain recombines TRBV7-2 with TRBJ1-2, with D maybe TRBD1 (6 bases). Per the germline V gene, CDR1 is SGHTA and CDR2 is FQGNSA. Trimming cost V 5 bases and J 2 bases, with 9 bases left between them. This CDR3 has 13 amino acids. The DNA for the CDR3 is TGTGCCAGCAGCAACGACAGGAACTATGGCTACACCTTC. The encoded protein is CASSNDRNYGYTF.

In this sample, this clone turned up once. The rearrangement uses TRBV3-1 (or the pseudogene TRBV3-2) and TRBJ1-6; a possible D gene is TRBD1 (6 bases). CDR1 is LGHDT and CDR2 is YNNKEL in the germline V gene (reference sequence). The CDR3 is made up of 16 amino acids. Between the trimmed V and J ends, which lost 0 bases and 5 bases, there was a span of 11 bases. In DNA form, the CDR3 reads TGTGCCAGCAGCCAAGAGGGGGCGGGGGATAATTCACCCCTCCACTTT. Residues: CASSQEGAGDNSPLHF.

V is TRBV6-2 or TRBV6-3 and J is TRBJ2-1; D call uncertain. V was trimmed by 0 bases and J by 8 bases, leaving 5 bases between them. This CDR3 has 12 amino acids. Germline CDR1 MNHEY, CDR2 SVGEGT. The CDR3 reads CASSYSSHEQFF. The CDR3 coding sequence is TGTGCCAGCAGTTACTCGAGCCATGAGCAGTTCTTC.

Worth noting for this clone: Other DNA sequences in this sample translate to the same CDR3. This chain joins TRBV5-6 and TRBJ2-3, with 9 nucleotides matching TRBD1. The CDR3 totals 15 residues. Unmatched junction bases numbered 2, after V lost 2 bases and J lost 1 base. CDR1 SGHDT and CDR2 YYEEEE come from the germline V gene. CDR3 bases: TGTGCCAGCAGCTTTCGGACAGGGGGCACAGATACGCAGTATTTT. Encoded protein: CASSFRTGGTDTQYF.

This clone appeared a single time. This CDR3 reads CASTPGQGRGETQYF. The CDR3, as DNA: TGTGCCAGCACGCCCGGACAAGGAAGGGGAGAGACCCAGTACTTC. This rearrangement joins TRBV25-1 to TRBJ2-5; perhaps TRBD1 as D (5 bases). The CDR3 has 15 amino acids. Per germline, CDR1 MGHDK and CDR2 SYGVNS. The germline V and J ends were trimmed by 7 bases and 4 bases, with 19 bases remaining between them.